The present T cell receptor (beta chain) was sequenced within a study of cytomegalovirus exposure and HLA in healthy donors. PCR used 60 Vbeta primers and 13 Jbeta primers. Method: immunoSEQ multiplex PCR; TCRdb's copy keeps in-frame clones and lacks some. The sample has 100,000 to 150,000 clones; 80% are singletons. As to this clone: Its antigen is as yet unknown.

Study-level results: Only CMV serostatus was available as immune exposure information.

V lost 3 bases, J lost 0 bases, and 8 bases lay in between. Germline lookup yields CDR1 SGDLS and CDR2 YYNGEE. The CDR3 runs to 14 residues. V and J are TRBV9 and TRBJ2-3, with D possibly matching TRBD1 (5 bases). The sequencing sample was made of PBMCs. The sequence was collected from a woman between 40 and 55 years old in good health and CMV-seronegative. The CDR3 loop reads CASSGGLSTDTQYF. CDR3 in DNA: TGTGCCAGCAGCGGGGGCCTTAGCACAGATACGCAGTATTTT.